Below are 13 T cell receptor beta chains sequenced from a single sample in a study of blood T cell repertoires in COVID-19. Some clones are missing from TCRdb's copy, which holds only in-frame ones; the method was immunoSEQ multiplex PCR. This sample yields some 300,000 clones, of which 70% to 90% are seen a single time; 13% belongs to the top ten. The sequenced material came from peripheral blood. These receptors were obtained from a woman in her 70s with COVID-19, enrolled during active disease.

This sequence joins TRBV11-2 and TRBJ2-7; D gene uncertain. CDR1 is SGHAT and CDR2 is FQNNGV in the germline V gene. This CDR3 has 11 amino acids. V was trimmed by 1 base and J by 6 bases, leaving 4 bases between them. The CDR3 region has the DNA TGTGCCAGCAGCTTAGGGCTCGAGCAGTACTTC. Protein sequence: CASSLGLEQYF.

This clone has just a few counts. Other DNA sequences in the same sample also yield this CDR3. The V and J genes are TRBV24-1 and TRBJ2-2, with D unclear. V lost 5 bases and J 0 bases, leaving 6 bases between the germline ends. The CDR3 is 14 residues long. CDR1 and CDR2 from the germline V gene are KGHDR and SFDVKD. Here the CDR3 reads CATSVAANTGELFF. The CDR3 nucleotides are TGTGCCACCAGTGTGGCGGCGAACACCGGGGAGCTGTTTTTT.

This sequence joins TRBV11-2 and TRBJ1-1, with D possibly matching TRBD1 (6 bases). Deletions cut 5 bases from V and 8 bases from J, with 15 bases between. CDR1 and CDR2 (germline): SGHAT, FQNNGV. The CDR3 is 13 residues long. CDR3 loop: CASSPNRAGEAFF. The CDR3 region has the DNA TGTGCCAGCAGCCCTAACAGGGCCGGAGAAGCTTTCTTT.

The V gene is TRBV28, the J gene TRBJ1-5; TRBD1 agrees at 10 bases. V lost 6 bases and J lost 6; bases outside the gene matches: 11. Germline CDR1 reads MDHEN; CDR2 reads SYDVKM. CDR3 length: 16 amino acids. CDR3 nucleotide sequence: TGTGCCAGCAGAGGACAGGGGGGAACGAGCCGTCAGCCCCAGCATTTT. Translated, it gives CASRGQGGTSRQPQHF. The full variable domain, rest sourced from reference TRBV28 and TRBJ1-5, is DVKVTQSSRYLVKRTGEKVFLECVQDMDHENMFWYRQDPGLGLRLIYFSYDVKMKEKGDIPEGYSVSREKKERFSLILESASTNQTSMYLCASRGQGGTSRQPQHFGDGTRLSIL.

This clone was counted between two and nine times. The chain links TRBV4-3 to TRBJ2-3; 12 positions match TRBD2. CDR1 LGHNA and CDR2 YSLEER come from the germline V gene. This CDR3 region has 19 residues. The V segment lost 1 base and the J segment 2 bases; nucleotides outside the gene matches: 10. The CDR3 protein is CASSQGLAGAKRATDTQYF. The CDR3 DNA reads as TGCGCCAGCAGCCAAGGACTAGCGGGGGCCAAACGGGCCACAGATACGCAGTATTTT.

V gene TRBV19 combines with J gene TRBJ2-6, with D unclear. V lost 7 bases, J lost 0 bases, and 13 bases lay in between. This CDR3 comprises 16 residues. CDR1 LNHDA and CDR2 SQIVND come from the germline V gene (reference sequence). CDR3 amino acids: CASNDLAASGANVLTF. For the CDR3, the DNA is TGTGCCAGTAATGACCTGGCGGCCTCTGGGGCCAACGTCCTGACTTTC.

The rearrangement uses TRBV5-1 and TRBJ2-5; no clear D gene. This CDR3 contains 13 residues. Trimming took 3 bases from V and 2 from J, leaving 8 bases between them. CDR1 is SGHRS, CDR2 YFSETQ, per germline. CDR3 sequence (DNA): TGCGCCAGCAGCTCGGCGGCACAAGAGACCCAGTACTTC. Protein sequence: CASSSAAQETQYF.

This clone was found once. The chain employs TRBV12-3 or TRBV12-4 and TRBJ1-6, with 7 bases lining up with TRBD1. CDR3 size: 13 residues. V shed 3 bases, J shed 9 bases, and the junction held 2 bases outside the gene matches. The CDR3 sequence: CASSFNRGSPLHF. CDR3 DNA: TGTGCCAGCAGTTTCAACAGGGGTTCACCCCTCCACTTT.

The rearrangement joins TRBV27 to TRBJ2-1, with 9 bases identical to TRBD2. J was trimmed by 8 bases and V by 7 bases; bases with no gene match: 18. Looked up from germline, CDR1 is MNHEY and CDR2 is SMNVEV (reference sequence). There are 17 residues in the CDR3. The CDR3 sequence is CASNRNEAGGPYDEQFF. The CDR3 DNA reads as TGTGCCAGCAACCGCAATGAGGCGGGGGGGCCATATGATGAGCAGTTCTTC.

The genes are TRBV5-6 and TRBJ1-6; a weak D match, TRBD1 (5 bases). V was trimmed by 4 bases and J by 7 bases, leaving 9 bases between them. The CDR3 is 13 amino acids. Germline assignment: CDR1 SGHDT and CDR2 YYEEEE. DNA of the CDR3: TGTGCCAGCAGCGGCAGGGAAAATTCACCCCTCCACTTT. Protein: CASSGRENSPLHF.

The chain links TRBV5-1 to TRBJ2-1, with TRBD2 matching over 14 bases. Germline lookup yields CDR1 SGHRS and CDR2 YFSETQ. V was pared by 7 bases and J by 10 bases, with 13 bases of the junction left unmatched. The CDR3 extends over 16 amino acids. CDR3 in amino acids: CASGRTSGGLIGEQFF. In nucleotides, the CDR3 is TGCGCCAGCGGGCGGACTAGCGGGGGGCTTATCGGAGAGCAGTTCTTC.

The gene calls are TRBV2 and TRBJ2-2; a possible D gene is TRBD1 (6 bases). Per germline, CDR1 SNHLY and CDR2 FYNNEI. The CDR3 loop spans 16 amino acids. Trimming cost V 5 bases and J 2 bases, with 15 bases left between them. CDR3 sequence (DNA): TGTGCCAGCAGTCCAACAGGGAGATTTAACACCGGGGAGCTGTTTTTT. It encodes CASSPTGRFNTGELFF.

The J gene is TRBJ1-6, the V gene TRBV24-1, with D perhaps TRBD1 (6 bases). CDR3 length: 12 amino acids. The V end lost 3 bases, the J end lost 14 bases, and 10 bases lay between the germline ends. CDR1 and CDR2 (germline): KGHDR, SFDVKD. The CDR3, as DNA: TGTGCCACCAGTGATACAGGGCAGACCCTCCACTTT. It encodes CATSDTGQTLHF.